The 18 T cell receptor beta chains listed next were all sequenced from one sample in a study of T cell repertoires in cytomegalovirus infection. TCRdb reprocessed the reads via MiXCR and lists one record per CDR3 protein. The sample consists of approximately 250,000 distinct CDR3 sequences, 6% to 8% of them appearing once. The sequenced material came from PBMCs. These receptors came from a human donor in good health (CMV status not recorded). Some clones in this sample may be carry-over from other donors' samples.

Ten or more counts support this clonotype. DNA of the CDR3: TGTGCCAGCCTCGTGTATGGCAAAGAGACCCAGTACTTC. Protein product: CASLVYGKETQYF. V is TRBV12-3 or TRBV12-4 and J is TRBJ2-5; no definite D call. The CDR3 runs to 13 residues. Trimming took 8 bases from V and 3 from J, leaving 13 bases between them.

Many counts were recorded for this clonotype. The chain combines TRBV6-2 or TRBV6-3 with TRBJ2-1; 9 bases agree with TRBD2. The CDR3 sequence is 15 residues long. Unmatched junction bases numbered 4, after V lost 7 bases and J lost 0 bases. The V gene's germline CDR1 is MNHEY and CDR2 SVGEGT. CDR3 sequence reads: CASILGLASYNEQFF. Written as DNA, the CDR3 is TGTGCCAGCATCCTGGGACTAGCCTCCTACAATGAGCAGTTCTTC.

This clonotype has ten or more counts. The CDR3 is CASSLKADTEAFF. CDR3 in DNA: TGTGCCAGCAGTTTGAAGGCAGACACTGAAGCTTTCTTT. The chain has TRBV6-1 and TRBJ1-1; D is ambiguous. The V end lost 5 bases, the J end lost 3 bases, and 10 bases lay between the germline ends. This CDR3 has 13 amino acids. Germline V gene sequence: CDR1 MNHNS, CDR2 SASEGT.

This clonotype was picked up many times. The chain is built from TRBV7-9 and TRBJ1-1, with D hard to call. The CDR3 is 14 residues long. Trimming removed 5 bases from V and 2 bases from J, with 12 bases in between. Germline values: CDR1 SEHNR, CDR2 FQNEAQ (reference sequence). This CDR3 is CASSPRTENTEAFF. The CDR3 nucleotides read TGTGCCAGCAGCCCTCGGACGGAAAACACTGAAGCTTTCTTT.

The sample holds many counts of this clonotype. This chain connects TRBV6-2 or TRBV6-3 to TRBJ1-1; D is ambiguous. Trimming took off 2 bases at V and 2 bases at J, with 6 bases between the two ends. Germline V gene sequence: CDR1 MNHEY, CDR2 SVGEGT. The CDR3 runs 13 residues. CDR3 coding DNA: TGTGCCAGCAGTTACGACGCAAACACTGAAGCTTTCTTT. It is translated as CASSYDANTEAFF.

This chain joins TRBV27 and TRBJ2-7; 9 bases map to TRBD1. V was clipped by 3 bases and J by 2 bases; unmatched bases: 2. Per germline, CDR1 MNHEY and CDR2 SMNVEV (reference sequence). CDR3 size: 14 residues. The CDR3 nucleotides read TGTGCCAGCAGTTTCGGGGACAGGGCCTACGAGCAGTACTTC. Translating it yields CASSFGDRAYEQYF.

This chain joins TRBV5-8 and TRBJ2-7; the D is unclear. Germline lookup yields CDR1 SGHTS and CDR2 YDEGEE. V was cut by 1 base and J by 13 bases, with 3 bases left in between. This CDR3 is 8 amino acids long. This chain's CDR3 is CASSLKYF. The CDR3 DNA follows: TGTGCCAGCAGCTTGAAATACTTC.

The chain employs TRBV9 and TRBJ2-2; weak D call: TRBD2 (5 bases). CDR3 size: 12 residues. The V and J ends lost 9 bases and 5 bases respectively, with 11 bases between them. Germline lookup yields CDR1 SGDLS and CDR2 YYNGEE. The CDR3 DNA reads as TGTGCCACTCGGGGTCGAACCGGGGAGCTGTTTTTT. Residues: CATRGRTGELFF.

At least ten counts were recorded for this clonotype. The chain recombines TRBV7-2 with TRBJ2-2; 7 bases map to TRBD2. Germline assignment: CDR1 SGHTA and CDR2 FQGNSA. V lost 5 bases to trimming and J lost 6 bases; unmatched junction nucleotides: 3. The CDR3 is 13 amino acids. The CDR3 loop reads CASSPTSAGELFF. Here the CDR3 DNA reads TGTGCCAGCAGCCCTACTAGCGCCGGGGAGCTGTTTTTT.

A few counts support this clonotype. The chain has TRBV3-1 and TRBJ1-1; TRBD1 matches 8 bases. Germline V lookup: CDR1 LGHDT, CDR2 YNNKEL (reference sequence). The ends lost 5 bases at V and 0 bases at J; junction bases unmatched: 5. CDR3 length: 15 residues. The DNA of the CDR3 is TGTGCCAGCAGCAGACCGGGACAGGTGAACACTGAAGCTTTCTTT. Translated: CASSRPGQVNTEAFF.

The sample holds a few counts of this clonotype. V and J are TRBV7-3 and TRBJ1-3, with D maybe TRBD1 (5 bases). Germline V lookup: CDR1 SGHTA, CDR2 FQGTGA. The CDR3 is 17 amino acids. Deletions cut 5 bases from V and 6 bases from J, with 23 bases between. This CDR3 is CASSPKTSEGTKNTIYF. The CDR3 bases are TGTGCCAGCAGCCCTAAAACCTCCGAAGGGACCAAAAACACCATATATTTT. The complete variable domain, with remaining parts taken from reference TRBV7-3 and TRBJ1-3, reads GAGVSQTPSNKVTEKGKYVELRCDPISGHTALYWYRQSLGQGPEFLIYFQGTGAADDSGLPNDRFFAVRPEGSVSTLKIQRTERGDSAVYLCASSPKTSEGTKNTIYFGEGSWLTVV.

This clonotype turned up a few times. V is TRBV3-1 and J is TRBJ2-7, with 7 bases lining up with TRBD1. J was trimmed by 4 bases and V by 1 base; bases with no gene match: 7. Germline loops: CDR1 LGHDT, CDR2 YNNKEL (reference sequence). The CDR3 is 15 amino acids. DNA of the CDR3: TGTGCCAGCAGCCAAGGTCCCACAGGGGCATACGAGCAGTACTTC. It is translated as CASSQGPTGAYEQYF.

A word on this clonotype: This sequence may be a read error, since a much larger clone differs from it by one base. The chain couples TRBV20-1 to TRBJ1-6; no firm D call. The CDR3 has 14 residues. Germline V gene lookup returns CDR1 DFQATT and CDR2 SNEGSKA (reference sequence). In nucleotides, the CDR3 is TGCAGTGCTAGAGCGGGCAACTATAATTCAACCCTCCACTTT. Its protein is CSARAGNYNSTLHF.

The chain uses TRBV2 and TRBJ2-2; 11 bases map to TRBD2. The CDR3 is 17 residues long. Trimming at V came to 3 bases and at J to 0 bases, leaving 3 bases not matched to a gene. Germline values: CDR1 SNHLY, CDR2 FYNNEI. The CDR3 DNA reads TGTGCCAGCAGTGATCCTAGCGGGGGGTCGAACACCGGGGAGCTGTTTTTT. Translating it yields CASSDPSGGSNTGELFF.

This clonotype was observed at least ten times. The chain is built from TRBV14 and TRBJ1-2; 7 nucleotides align to TRBD1. J gave up 4 bases and V 0 bases, and 5 bases lay outside the gene matches. CDR1 SGHDN and CDR2 FVKESK come from the germline V gene. There are 15 residues in the CDR3. The CDR3 nucleotides read TGTGCCAGCAGCCAAGATCCGGGACAGAGCTATGGCTACACCTTC. Amino acid sequence: CASSQDPGQSYGYTF.

The gene calls are TRBV7-9 and TRBJ2-7; D call uncertain. Germline loops: CDR1 SEHNR, CDR2 FQNEAQ (reference sequence). The V gene lost 1 base and the J gene lost 2 bases, with 6 bases spanning the gap. This CDR3 contains 13 residues. DNA of the CDR3: TGTGCCAGCAGCTTAGTCAGTACCTACGAGCAGTACTTC. This codes for CASSLVSTYEQYF. Variable domain in full (rest from reference TRBV7-9 and TRBJ2-7): DTGVSQNPRHKITKRGQNVTFRCDPISEHNRLYWYRQTLGQGPEFLTYFQNEAQLEKSRLLSDRFSAERPKGSFSTLEIQRTEQGDSAMYLCASSLVSTYEQYFGPGTRLTVT.

With respect to this clonotype: Being one base from a much bigger clone, this may be a read error. The rearrangement links TRBV20-1 to TRBJ2-7; 9 nucleotides align to TRBD2. Germline loops: CDR1 DFQATT, CDR2 SNEGSKA (reference sequence). The CDR3 sequence is 14 residues long. The CDR3 spells CSGREAGGGEGQYF. CDR3 bases: TGCAGTGGTAGAGAGGCGGGGGGGGGAGAAGGGCAGTACTTC.

The chain is built from TRBV3-1 and TRBJ1-1; D is uncertain. V was trimmed by 1 base and J by 12 bases, leaving 12 bases between them. CDR1 is LGHDT, CDR2 YNNKEL, per germline (reference sequence). This CDR3 has 12 amino acids. The CDR3 DNA sequence: TGTGCCAGCAGCCAAGGGATGGGAATGTCTTTCTTT. It translates to CASSQGMGMSFF.